Listed here is a single T cell receptor (beta chain). TCRdb processed the RT-PCR reads anew with MiXCR; each CDR3 protein has one entry. The sample carries about 680,000 distinct CDR3 sequences, 13% to 15% recorded once. Trimming left V 2 bases short and J 0 bases short, with 12 bases between. The germline gives CDR1 SGHRS, CDR2 YFSETQ. The CDR3 runs to 16 residues. This clonotype originated in a female donor in good health, serving as a healthy control. Sequencing was carried out using memory CD4+ T cells from blood. The V call is TRBV5-1, the J call TRBJ1-3; TRBD1 is a possible D gene (6 bases). The chain's CDR3 is CASSFGQRNSGNTIYF. In DNA form, the CDR3 reads TGCGCCAGCAGCTTCGGACAGAGAAACTCTGGAAACACCATATATTTT.